The rows below give T cell receptor beta chains drawn from one sample of a study of shared clonotypes between healthy human individuals. Sequencing was performed with immunoSEQ multiplex PCR; in TCRdb, only in-frame clones are kept and a portion is missing. The sample holds about 980,000 clones, over 75% seen once. The sequencing input was memory CD4+ T cells sorted from blood. The origin of the receptors is a man younger than 35 in good health. Each CDR3 is given with its conserved first and last residue. The order of the fields is V gene, CDR3 protein.

TRBV9 | CASSVGGEQGREAFF
TRBV6-1 | CASSVGTDGYTF
TRBV6-5 | CASSPGQLNQPQHF
TRBV6-5 | CASSRGGLHTEAFF
TRBV6-1 | CASSRSHNEKLFF
TRBV18 | CASSREARLTTDTQYF
TRBV7-9 | CASSKQGQGPNTGYTF
TRBV4-1 | CASSQDHGGGGSPLHF
TRBV5-1 | CASSLAPSGSAYEQYF
TRBV15 | CATSRDAGSSYNEQFF
TRBV5-6 | CASSLPTSGRVETQYF
TRBV30 | CAWSVPDSRRLEQYF
TRBV5-6 | CASSAERGTGQYF
TRBV19 | CASIPASGRANEQFF
TRBV27 | CASERRGGYNEQFF
TRBV11-2 | CASSSYRRTANTGELFF
TRBV28 | CASTTAGGGSSYEQYF
TRBV19 | CASSTRDRAAREQYF
TRBV23-1 | CASSRHPGERVNEQFF
TRBV6-1 | CASSEVQGANSPLHF
TRBV2 | CASSAGRAYEQYF
TRBV11-2 | CASSSAAAGSAYEQYF
TRBV14 | CASSRTSTKGETQYF
TRBV19 | CASSEGYDGYTF
TRBV5-1 | CASSFFRSQETQYF
TRBV28 | CASSGGTSTDTQYF
TRBV5-1 | CASSHGRFSGNTIYF
TRBV25-1 | CASSSKGSLETQYF
TRBV4-3 | CASSQGTVSYEQYF
TRBV5-6 | CASSLVAGDGYTF
TRBV5-1 | CASSYQGSEETQYF
TRBV6-1 | CASSVVQGYEQYF
TRBV18 | CASSTGTANPHQHF
TRBV7-9 | CASSLGQNNEQFF
TRBV5-8 | CASSKRQGTGETQYF
TRBV25-1 | CASSEGENYGYTF
TRBV4-2 | CASSQDIGGYTF
TRBV5-1 | CASNILGAKETQYF
TRBV7-2 | CASSLMGANSPLHF
TRBV5-8 | CASSPGGGSGQETQYF
TRBV12-2 | CASRLACRGKGQPQHF
TRBV2 | CASIPGSSTDTQYF
TRBV5-6 | CASSLRQGANIQYF
TRBV7-8 | CASSLAETSGQYF
TRBV28 | CASSPDRPSGNTIYF
TRBV19 | CASSSQGAGYGYTF
TRBV12-5 | CASGLGQTSTDTQYF
TRBV7-9 | CASSPNSWGQKDEQYF
TRBV5-4 | CASKSGGGTDTEAFF
TRBV19 | CASRDRGETQYF
TRBV6-5 | CASRQAGDTQYF
TRBV28 | CASSPDVQETQYF
TRBV28 | CASSLQFEQYF
TRBV7-2 | CASSRQGLPNTIYF